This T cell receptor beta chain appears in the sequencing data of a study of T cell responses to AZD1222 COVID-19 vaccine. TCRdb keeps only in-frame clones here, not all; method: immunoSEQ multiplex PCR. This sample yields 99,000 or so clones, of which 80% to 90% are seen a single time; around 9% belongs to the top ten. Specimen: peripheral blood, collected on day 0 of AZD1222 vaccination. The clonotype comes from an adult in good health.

Here the CDR3 reads CASRRLAGYEQYF. For the CDR3, the DNA is TGTGCCAGCAGAAGACTAGCGGGTTACGAGCAGTACTTC. The chain couples TRBV2 to TRBJ2-7; the match to TRBD2 covers 10 bases. J lost 4 bases, V lost 6 bases, and 3 bases had no gene match. Germline V gene lookup returns CDR1 SNHLY and CDR2 FYNNEI. The CDR3 consists of 13 residues.